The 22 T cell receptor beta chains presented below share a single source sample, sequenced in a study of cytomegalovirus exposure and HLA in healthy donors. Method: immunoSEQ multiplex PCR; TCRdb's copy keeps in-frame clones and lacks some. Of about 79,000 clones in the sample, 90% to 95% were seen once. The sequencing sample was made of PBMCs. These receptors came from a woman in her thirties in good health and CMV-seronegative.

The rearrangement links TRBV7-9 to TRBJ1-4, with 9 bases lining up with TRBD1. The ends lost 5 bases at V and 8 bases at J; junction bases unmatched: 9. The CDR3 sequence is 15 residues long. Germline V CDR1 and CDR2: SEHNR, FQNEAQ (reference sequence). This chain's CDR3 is CASSISGTGREKLFF. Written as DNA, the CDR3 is TGTGCCAGCAGCATATCCGGGACAGGGAGAGAAAAACTGTTTTTT.

CDR3 DNA: TGTGCCTGGAGTGTGGGGACAGGGAAGGGTCAAGGTACGCAGTATTTT. Protein: CAWSVGTGKGQGTQYF. The chain joins TRBV30 to TRBJ2-3, with TRBD1 matching over 9 bases. Germline loops: CDR1 GTSNPN, CDR2 SVGIG (reference sequence). V shed 0 bases, J shed 8 bases, and the junction held 12 bases outside the gene matches. This CDR3 has 16 amino acids.

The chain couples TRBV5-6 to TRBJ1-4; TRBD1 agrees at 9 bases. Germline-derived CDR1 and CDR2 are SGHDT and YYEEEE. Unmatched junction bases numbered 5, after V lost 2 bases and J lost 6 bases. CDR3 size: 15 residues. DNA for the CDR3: TGTGCCAGCAGCTTACCGACAGGGGGACATGAAAAACTGTTTTTT. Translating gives CASSLPTGGHEKLFF.

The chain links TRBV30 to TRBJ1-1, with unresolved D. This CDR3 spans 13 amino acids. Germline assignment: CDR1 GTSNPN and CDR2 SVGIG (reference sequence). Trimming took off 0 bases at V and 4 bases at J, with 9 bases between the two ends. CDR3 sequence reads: CAWSVQVGTEAFF. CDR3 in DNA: TGTGCCTGGAGTGTCCAGGTGGGCACTGAAGCTTTCTTT. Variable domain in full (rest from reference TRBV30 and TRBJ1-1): SQTIHQWPATLVQPVGSPLSLECTVEGTSNPNLYWYRQAAGRGLQLLFYSVGIGQISSEVPQNLSASRPQDRQFILSSKKLLLSDSGFYLCAWSVQVGTEAFFGQGTRLTVV.

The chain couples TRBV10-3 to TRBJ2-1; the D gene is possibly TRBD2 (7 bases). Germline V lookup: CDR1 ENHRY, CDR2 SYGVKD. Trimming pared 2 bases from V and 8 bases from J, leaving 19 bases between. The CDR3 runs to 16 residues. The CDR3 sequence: CAISERGGGGGDEQFF. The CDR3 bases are TGTGCCATCAGTGAGAGGGGGGGCGGAGGTGGCGATGAGCAGTTCTTC.

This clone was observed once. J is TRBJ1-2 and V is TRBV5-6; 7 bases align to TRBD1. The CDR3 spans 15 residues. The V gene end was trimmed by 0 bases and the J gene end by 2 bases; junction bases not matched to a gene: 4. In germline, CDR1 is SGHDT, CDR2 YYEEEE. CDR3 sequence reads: CASSLARQGNYGYTF. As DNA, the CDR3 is TGTGCCAGCAGCTTGGCTAGACAGGGCAACTATGGCTACACCTTC.

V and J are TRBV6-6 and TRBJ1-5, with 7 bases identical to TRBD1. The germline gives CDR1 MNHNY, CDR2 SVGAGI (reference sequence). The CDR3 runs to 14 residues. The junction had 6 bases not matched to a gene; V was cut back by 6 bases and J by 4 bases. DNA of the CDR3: TGTGCCAGCAGCCGGGACAGCCTTAATCAGCCCCAGCATTTT. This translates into CASSRDSLNQPQHF.

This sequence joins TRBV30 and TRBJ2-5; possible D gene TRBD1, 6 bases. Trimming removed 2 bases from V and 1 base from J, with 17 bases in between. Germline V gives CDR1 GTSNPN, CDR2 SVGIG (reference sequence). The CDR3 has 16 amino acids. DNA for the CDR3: TGTGCCTGGAGTTTGAAACCAGACAGGATCCAAGAGACCCAGTACTTC. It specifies CAWSLKPDRIQETQYF.

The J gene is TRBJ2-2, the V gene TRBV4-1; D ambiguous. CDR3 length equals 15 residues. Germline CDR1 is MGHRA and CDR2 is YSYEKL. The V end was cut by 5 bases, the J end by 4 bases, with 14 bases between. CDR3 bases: TGCGCCAGCAGCTGGAGTAGCAAAAGCACCGGGGAGCTGTTTTTT. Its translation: CASSWSSKSTGELFF.

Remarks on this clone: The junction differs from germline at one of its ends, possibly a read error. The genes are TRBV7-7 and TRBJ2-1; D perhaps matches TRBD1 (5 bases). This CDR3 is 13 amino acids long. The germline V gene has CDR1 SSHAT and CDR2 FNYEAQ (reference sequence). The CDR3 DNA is TGTGCTAGCAGCCCCCTAGGGGTCAATGAGCAGTTCTTC. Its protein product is CASSPLGVNEQFF.

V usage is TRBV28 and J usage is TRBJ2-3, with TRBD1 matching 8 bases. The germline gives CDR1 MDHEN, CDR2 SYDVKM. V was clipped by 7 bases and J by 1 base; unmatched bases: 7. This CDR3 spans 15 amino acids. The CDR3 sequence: CASNSGGAGTDTQYF. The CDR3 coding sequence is TGTGCCAGCAATTCAGGGGGCGCGGGCACAGATACGCAGTATTTT.

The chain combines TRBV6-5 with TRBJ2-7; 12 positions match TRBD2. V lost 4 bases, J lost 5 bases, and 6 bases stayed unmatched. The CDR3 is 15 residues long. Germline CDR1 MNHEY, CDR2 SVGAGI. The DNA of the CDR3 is TGTGCCAGCAGTTCAATGACTAGCGGGAGCCACGAGCAGTACTTC. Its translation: CASSSMTSGSHEQYF.

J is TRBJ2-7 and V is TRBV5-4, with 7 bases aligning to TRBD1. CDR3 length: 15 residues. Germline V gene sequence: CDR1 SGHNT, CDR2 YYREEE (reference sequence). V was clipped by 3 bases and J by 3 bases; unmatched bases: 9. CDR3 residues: CASSSRQGDYYEQYF. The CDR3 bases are TGTGCCAGCAGCTCACGACAGGGTGACTACTACGAGCAGTACTTC.

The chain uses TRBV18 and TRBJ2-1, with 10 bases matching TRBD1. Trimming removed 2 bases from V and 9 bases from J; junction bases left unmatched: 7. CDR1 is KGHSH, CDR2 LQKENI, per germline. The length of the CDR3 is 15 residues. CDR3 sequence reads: CASSPYRDRGGEQFF. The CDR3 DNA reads TGTGCCAGCTCACCATACCGGGACAGGGGAGGTGAGCAGTTCTTC.

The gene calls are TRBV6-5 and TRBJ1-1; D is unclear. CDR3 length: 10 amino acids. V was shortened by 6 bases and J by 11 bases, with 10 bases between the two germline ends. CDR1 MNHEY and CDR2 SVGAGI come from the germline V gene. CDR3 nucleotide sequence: TGTGCCAGCAGGGAGGGTTGGGCTTTCTTT. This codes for CASREGWAFF.

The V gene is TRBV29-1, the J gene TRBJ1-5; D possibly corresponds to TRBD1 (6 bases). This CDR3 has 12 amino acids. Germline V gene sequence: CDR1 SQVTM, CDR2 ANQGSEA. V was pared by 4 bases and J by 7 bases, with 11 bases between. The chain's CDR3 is CSVGTVEQPQHF. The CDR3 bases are TGCAGCGTTGGGACAGTCGAGCAGCCCCAGCATTTT.

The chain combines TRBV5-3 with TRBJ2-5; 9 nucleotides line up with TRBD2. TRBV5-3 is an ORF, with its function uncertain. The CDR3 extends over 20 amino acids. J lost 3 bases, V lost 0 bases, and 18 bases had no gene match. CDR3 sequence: CARSLDSGRYGRCIEETQYF. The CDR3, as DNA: TGTGCCAGAAGCTTGGATAGCGGGAGATATGGGCGTTGTATTGAAGAGACCCAGTACTTC.

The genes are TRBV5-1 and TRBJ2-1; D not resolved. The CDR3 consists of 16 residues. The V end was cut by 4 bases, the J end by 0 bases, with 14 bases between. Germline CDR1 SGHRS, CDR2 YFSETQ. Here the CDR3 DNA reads TGCGCCAGCAGCCCCCCCCCGGTTAGCTCCTACAATGAGCAGTTCTTC. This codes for CASSPPPVSSYNEQFF.

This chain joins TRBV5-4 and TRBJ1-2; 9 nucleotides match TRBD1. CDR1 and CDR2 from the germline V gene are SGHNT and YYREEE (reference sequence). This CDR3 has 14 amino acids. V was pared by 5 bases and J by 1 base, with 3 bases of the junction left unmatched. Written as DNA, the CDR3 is TGTGCCAGCAGTCCGGGACAGGGTAACTATGGCTACACCTTC. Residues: CASSPGQGNYGYTF.

The CDR3 nucleotides read TGTGCCAGCTCACCTTCCGCGACAGGGGGCTCTGGAAACACCATATATTTT. As protein: CASSPSATGGSGNTIYF. The rearrangement uses TRBV18 and TRBJ1-3; the match to TRBD1 covers 9 bases. The CDR3 runs 17 residues. Germline V gene sequence: CDR1 KGHSH, CDR2 LQKENI. The J segment lost 0 bases and the V segment lost 3 bases, leaving 6 bases of the junction unmatched.

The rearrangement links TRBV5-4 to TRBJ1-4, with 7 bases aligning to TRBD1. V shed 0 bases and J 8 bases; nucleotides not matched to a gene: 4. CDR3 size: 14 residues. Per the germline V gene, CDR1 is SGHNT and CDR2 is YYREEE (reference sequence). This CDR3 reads CASSLGTGAEKLFF. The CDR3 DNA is TGTGCCAGCAGCTTGGGGACAGGAGCCGAAAAACTGTTTTTT.

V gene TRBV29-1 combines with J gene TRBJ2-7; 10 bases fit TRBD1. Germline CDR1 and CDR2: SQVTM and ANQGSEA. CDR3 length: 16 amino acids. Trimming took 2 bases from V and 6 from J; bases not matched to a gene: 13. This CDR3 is CSVELGPGQGSGEQYF. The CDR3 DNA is TGCAGCGTTGAACTAGGGCCGGGACAGGGGTCTGGCGAGCAGTACTTC.